This T cell receptor (beta chain) originates from a study of T and B cells in COVID-19 patients. The wider study: Peripheral blood came from COVID-19 patients with active infection or after recovery. Critical illness requiring mechanical ventilation or extracorporeal membrane oxygenation affected about 55% of the roughly 20 active-infection patients.

TRB rearrangements were amplified by multiplex PCR with BIOMED2 TRB-A/B primers. TCRdb re-analysed the multiplex PCR reads in MiXCR, keeping a single row per CDR3 protein. The sample lists some 11,000 distinct CDR3 sequences, 30% to 35% occurring once. In its sample, this clonotype was seen a few times. Its antigen remains unknown. CDR3 length: 15 amino acids. Trimming cost V 2 bases and J 7 bases, with 18 bases left between them. Per germline, CDR1 SGHNT and CDR2 YYREEE (reference sequence). General observations from the study: Exclusive to the recovered cohort were thousands of TCR clusters, 30 to 40 of them with low generation probability.

Blood genomic DNA input for TRB amplification was roughly 250-500 ng. The specimen sequenced was blood. The chain links TRBV5-4 to TRBJ1-1, with D possibly TRBD1 on 6 matching bases. The source is a human donor with active COVID-19. The CDR3: CASSFFDRSGLEAFF. The CDR3 DNA reads as TGTGCCAGCAGCTTCTTTGACAGGAGTGGACTTGAAGCTTTCTTT.